These 15 T cell receptor beta chains were all obtained from the same sample, sequenced in a study of human T cells and chemical hapten exposure. MiXCR, applied by TCRdb to the RACE reads, yields one record per CDR3 protein. The profile covers about 270,000 distinct CDR3 sequences, with over 7.5% appearing a single time and about 1.2% taken by the ten largest. The time point is: pre-sensitization, week 0. As for treatment: therapeutic diphenylcyclopropenone sensitization with weekly scalp DPC. The sample consisted of whole blood, taken in connection with sensitization to the hapten diphenylcyclopropenone (DPC). The receptors stem from a man aged 18 to 29 with alopecia areata. Some clones in this sample may be carry-over from other donors' samples.

The V call is TRBV25-1, the J call TRBJ2-4, with D perhaps matching TRBD1 (6 bases). The germline V gene has CDR1 MGHDK and CDR2 SYGVNS. The length of the CDR3 is 14 residues. Trimming took 4 bases from V and 3 from J, leaving 10 bases between them. The CDR3 spells CASSGRGGKNIQYF. The CDR3 DNA is TGTGCCAGCAGTGGCAGGGGCGGCAAAAACATTCAGTACTTC.

This clonotype was seen ten or more times. This rearrangement joins TRBV6-1 to TRBJ2-7; no clear D. Germline V lookup: CDR1 MNHNS, CDR2 SASEGT. The CDR3 sequence is 10 residues long. The ends were cut back, 8 bases at V and 4 bases at J, with 6 bases in the middle. The DNA for the CDR3 is TGTGCCAGCTTTCAGTACGAGCAGTACTTC. Amino acid sequence: CASFQYEQYF.

Only a few counts were recorded for this clonotype. This chain links TRBV5-1 with TRBJ2-7; D is undetermined. The germline V gene has CDR1 SGHRS and CDR2 YFSETQ. This CDR3 contains 13 residues. The V end lost 0 bases, the J end lost 6 bases, and 10 bases lay between the germline ends. The chain's CDR3 is CASSLAGSPEQYF. CDR3 sequence (DNA): TGCGCCAGCAGCTTGGCCGGTAGTCCCGAGCAGTACTTC.

As DNA, the CDR3 is TGTGCCAGCAGTTTAATCGCTAGCGGCTACTACGAGCAGTACTTC. Translation: CASSLIASGYYEQYF. This rearrangement joins TRBV27 to TRBJ2-7; 7 nucleotides line up with TRBD2. Trimming at V came to 2 bases and at J to 3 bases, leaving 7 bases not matched to a gene. Germline values: CDR1 MNHEY, CDR2 SMNVEV (reference sequence). CDR3 length equals 15 residues.

The gene calls are TRBV20-1 and TRBJ2-7, with 11 bases that match TRBD2. Per germline, CDR1 DFQATT and CDR2 SNEGSKA (reference sequence). There are 14 residues in the CDR3. With V trimmed by 5 bases and J by 4 bases, 7 bases remained unmatched. The CDR3: CSASGTSGPYEQYV. The CDR3 DNA sequence: TGCAGTGCTTCCGGGACTAGCGGACCTTACGAGCAGTACGTC.

This clonotype was detected many times. V and J are TRBV11-2 and TRBJ2-3; weak D call: TRBD2 (7 bases). The V and J ends lost 8 bases and 5 bases respectively, with 17 bases between them. Germline values: CDR1 SGHAT, CDR2 FQNNGV. The length of the CDR3 is 14 residues. The CDR3 spells CASSKGGGRDTQYF. The CDR3 region has the DNA TGTGCCAGCTCGAAAGGGGGGGGCCGAGATACGCAGTATTTT.

This clonotype was seen a handful of times. V usage is TRBV9 and J usage is TRBJ2-3, with a weak D call TRBD1 (6 bases). Germline V CDR1 and CDR2: SGDLS, YYNGEE. V lost 4 bases, J lost 4 bases, and 16 bases lay in between. The CDR3 totals 15 residues. CDR3 bases: TGTGCCAGCAGCCCAGCCGGGACACCCCCAGATACGCAGTATTTT. This encodes CASSPAGTPPDTQYF.

This chain links TRBV12-3 or TRBV12-4 with TRBJ2-4; no clear D gene. The CDR3 loop spans 13 amino acids. V was pared by 5 bases and J by 1 base, with 6 bases between. The CDR3 sequence: CASSVGAKNIQYF. The CDR3 region has the DNA TGTGCCAGCAGTGTAGGGGCCAAAAACATTCAGTACTTC.

This clonotype was counted a few times. The rearrangement joins TRBV12-3 or TRBV12-4 to TRBJ2-2, with D tentatively TRBD1 or TRBD2 (5 bases each). Between the trimmed V and J ends, which lost 9 bases and 3 bases, there was a span of 8 bases. This CDR3 spans 12 amino acids. The CDR3 bases are TGTGCCAGGAGAGGGGACACCGGGGAGCTGTTTTTT. Translating gives CARRGDTGELFF.

This chain joins TRBV12-3 or TRBV12-4 and TRBJ2-2; D gene unclear. The V gene lost 1 base and the J gene lost 0 bases, with 6 bases spanning the gap. The CDR3 is 15 amino acids. The CDR3 nucleotides are TGTGCCAGCAGTTTAGAAACATCGAACACCGGGGAGCTGTTTTTT. Translation: CASSLETSNTGELFF.

The table lists this clonotype with many counts. J is TRBJ1-1 and V is TRBV7-3; 9 nucleotides align to TRBD1. CDR1 and CDR2 from the germline V gene are SGHTA and FQGTGA. The CDR3 has 15 residues. Germline trimming cut 5 bases from V and 6 bases from J; bases unmatched to any gene: 10. Here the CDR3 reads CASSPGQGENAEAFF. DNA of the CDR3: TGTGCCAGCAGCCCGGGACAGGGAGAGAATGCTGAAGCTTTCTTT.

This clonotype was counted many times. The V and J genes are TRBV15 and TRBJ1-1; D might be TRBD1 (5 bases). The CDR3 has 13 residues. The V gene's germline CDR1 is LNHNV and CDR2 YYDKDF (reference sequence). With 0 bases removed from V and 12 bases from J, the gap between germline ends came to 14 bases. The CDR3 sequence is CATSREQDITTFF. For the CDR3, the DNA is TGTGCCACCAGCAGAGAACAGGACATAACGACTTTCTTT.

In its sample, this clonotype was seen many times. V is TRBV7-2 and J is TRBJ1-5; D remains unclear. The CDR3 extends over 15 amino acids. The germline V gene encodes CDR1 SGHTA and CDR2 FQGNSA. The V and J ends lost 1 base and 4 bases respectively, with 11 bases between them. CDR3 residues: CASSLGGIANQPQHF. CDR3 DNA: TGTGCCAGCAGCTTAGGGGGAATAGCGAATCAGCCCCAGCATTTT.

This clonotype was found many times. CDR3: CASSLSPPSPLFF. In DNA form, the CDR3 reads TGTGCCAGCAGCTTAAGTCCCCCCTCCCCTCTTTTCTTT. J is TRBJ1-1 and V is TRBV7-3, with D uncertain. The CDR3 loop spans 13 amino acids. V was clipped by 1 base and J by 13 bases, with 16 bases between them. Germline-derived CDR1 and CDR2 are SGHTA and FQGTGA. The full variable domain, its missing parts supplied by reference TRBV7-3 and TRBJ1-1, is GAGVSQTPSNKVTEKGKYVELRCDPISGHTALYWYRQSLGQGPEFLIYFQGTGAADDSGLPNDRFFAVRPEGSVSTLKIQRTERGDSAVYLCASSLSPPSPLFFGQGTRLTVV.

The table lists this clonotype with a few counts. The rearrangement links TRBV29-1 to TRBJ2-4; 8 nucleotides align to TRBD1. CDR3 length: 14 amino acids. The germline CDR1 and CDR2 sequences are SQVTM and ANQGSEA. The V segment lost 6 bases and the J segment 5 bases; nucleotides outside the gene matches: 9. CDR3 region: CSVDFDRGENIQYF. The CDR3 bases are TGCAGCGTGGATTTCGACAGGGGTGAAAACATTCAGTACTTC.